Presented here are 17 T cell receptor beta chains from one specimen sequenced in a study of radiation and T cells in renal cell carcinoma. Using immunoSEQ multiplex PCR, the repertoire was profiled, and TCRdb retains in-frame clones only, with some absent. This table has some 120,000 clones, roughly 77% appearing once. Specified time point: blood 2 weeks post-SBRT. The treatment: 15 Gy SBRT to primary tumor, nephrectomy 4 weeks later. This specimen was blood, taken from a patient whose treatment included radiotherapy and nephrectomy. These receptor sequences come from a woman aged 60-75 years with renal cell carcinoma.

This clone is a singleton in its sample. This chain uses TRBV6-6 with TRBJ2-5; the D gene is possibly TRBD1 (6 bases). CDR1 and CDR2 from the germline V gene are MNHNY and SVGAGI (reference sequence). The CDR3 spans 16 residues. Trimming took 6 bases from V and 4 from J, leaving 21 bases between them. CDR3 sequence: CASRPLLVGGGETQYF. The CDR3 DNA reads as TGTGCCAGCAGGCCCCTTCTGGTAGGGGGTGGAGAGACCCAGTACTTC.

The chain is built from TRBV9 and TRBJ1-1, with 7 bases fitting TRBD1. Germline CDR1 and CDR2: SGDLS and YYNGEE. This CDR3 has 13 residues. J lost 1 base, V lost 5 bases, and 2 bases had no gene match. The CDR3 DNA is TGTGCCAGCAGGGGACAGAGGAACACTGAAGCTTTCTTT. The encoded protein is CASRGQRNTEAFF.

This rearrangement joins TRBV5-4 to TRBJ1-1, with D unresolved. This CDR3 has 14 residues. Germline CDR1 SGHNT, CDR2 YYREEE (reference sequence). The V end was cut by 5 bases, the J end by 1 base, with 12 bases between. Here the CDR3 reads CASRKTRTNTEAFF. The CDR3 DNA sequence: TGTGCCAGCAGAAAGACCCGGACGAACACTGAAGCTTTCTTT.

The CDR3 DNA reads as TGTGCCAGCAGCTGGGACGGATCCATGAACACTGAAGCTTTCTTT. Its translation: CASSWDGSMNTEAFF. The V gene is TRBV7-2, the J gene TRBJ1-1, with D maybe TRBD1 (5 bases). The germline V gene encodes CDR1 SGHTA and CDR2 FQGNSA. The ends were cut back, 4 bases at V and 0 bases at J, with 12 bases in the middle. The CDR3 is made up of 15 amino acids.

The chain recombines TRBV18 with TRBJ1-2, with unresolved D. Germline lookup yields CDR1 KGHSH and CDR2 LQKENI. V lost 2 bases, J lost 6 bases, and 13 bases lay in between. The CDR3 spans 14 residues. This CDR3 is CASSPARALHGYTF. The CDR3 DNA sequence: TGTGCCAGCTCACCAGCGCGGGCCCTGCATGGCTACACCTTC.

This clone was counted once. The genes are TRBV6-5 and TRBJ1-3; maybe TRBD1 (5 bases). V lost 5 bases and J 1 base, leaving 9 bases between the germline ends. The CDR3 is made up of 14 amino acids. Germline loops: CDR1 MNHEY, CDR2 SVGAGI. This CDR3 is CASSNQGSGNTIYF. CDR3 in DNA: TGTGCCAGCAGTAACCAGGGATCTGGAAACACCATATATTTT.

This sequence joins TRBV5-8 and TRBJ1-1; D unresolved. Germline CDR1 is SGHTS and CDR2 is YDEGEE. V was trimmed by 4 bases and J by 2 bases, leaving 21 bases between them. The CDR3 sequence is 17 residues long. CDR3 in DNA: TGTGCCAGCAGCCCACCACTTGTTCTTGGGGTTAACACTGAAGCTTTCTTT. Its protein is CASSPPLVLGVNTEAFF.

The chain uses TRBV28 and TRBJ2-7; 9 positions match TRBD1. This CDR3 comprises 13 residues. CDR1 and CDR2 (germline): MDHEN, SYDVKM. After removal of 7 bases from V and 6 bases from J, the junction contained 7 bases not matched to a gene. CDR3 coding DNA: TGTGCCAGCAATAAGGACAGGGGACGCGAGCAGTACTTC. It translates to CASNKDRGREQYF.

The V and J genes are TRBV7-2 and TRBJ1-1, with D hard to call. CDR3 size: 14 residues. Germline V CDR1 and CDR2: SGHTA, FQGNSA. Trimming took off 2 bases at V and 3 bases at J, with 10 bases between the two ends. The DNA of the CDR3 is TGTGCCAGCAGCTTACACCGTTCCTACACTGAAGCTTTCTTT. This encodes CASSLHRSYTEAFF.

The chain recombines TRBV11-2 with TRBJ1-5; 8 bases map to TRBD1. Germline CDR1 reads SGHAT; CDR2 reads FQNNGV. The CDR3 length is 15 residues. V trimming: 1 base; J trimming: 4 bases; junction bases outside the gene matches: 3. The CDR3 nucleotides read TGTGCCAGCAGCTTAGGTGGGGACAGGAATCAGCCCCAGCATTTT. Its translation: CASSLGGDRNQPQHF.

CDR3 in DNA: TGCGCCAGCAGCTATTACAGGGACTCTGGGGCCAACGTCCTGACTTTC. Protein product: CASSYYRDSGANVLTF. The chain has TRBV5-1 and TRBJ2-6; D possibly corresponds to TRBD1 (6 bases). Germline CDR1 reads SGHRS; CDR2 reads YFSETQ. This CDR3 region has 16 residues. Trimming took off 3 bases at V and 0 bases at J, with 10 bases between the two ends.

The genes are TRBV10-3 and TRBJ2-5, with D uncertain. The germline V gene has CDR1 ENHRY and CDR2 SYGVKD. There are 14 residues in the CDR3. The V end lost 3 bases, the J end lost 2 bases, and 10 bases lay between the germline ends. The CDR3 reads CAISDLPGQETQYF. In DNA, the CDR3 is TGTGCCATCAGTGATCTCCCCGGGCAAGAGACCCAGTACTTC.

The chain carries TRBV30 and TRBJ2-2, with D tentatively TRBD1 (6 bases). Germline loops: CDR1 GTSNPN, CDR2 SVGIG (reference sequence). V was cut by 1 base and J by 4 bases, with 10 bases left in between. The length of the CDR3 is 14 residues. CDR3 DNA: TGTGCCTGGAGTGCAGGGGTTCCCACCGGGGAGCTGTTTTTT. Amino acids: CAWSAGVPTGELFF.

This chain links TRBV19 with TRBJ2-1, with no clear D. Trimming shortened V by 0 bases and J by 4 bases, and 13 bases separated the two germline ends. This CDR3 region has 16 residues. Germline V lookup: CDR1 LNHDA, CDR2 SQIVND (reference sequence). The CDR3 spells CASSIDSVWIYNEQFF. The CDR3 bases are TGTGCCAGTAGTATAGATAGTGTGTGGATTTACAATGAGCAGTTCTTC.

The genes are TRBV9 and TRBJ1-2; D remains ambiguous. CDR1 is SGDLS and CDR2 is YYNGEE in the germline V gene. The CDR3 runs 15 residues. V lost 0 bases and J lost 8, with 17 bases in between. The CDR3 nucleotides are TGTGCCAGCAGCGTAGGACACGGATCCTATGAGGGCTACACCTTC. It specifies CASSVGHGSYEGYTF.

The chain links TRBV5-1 to TRBJ1-4; no definite D call. The CDR3 length is 14 residues. CDR1 and CDR2 from the germline V gene are SGHRS and YFSETQ. Trimming removed 0 bases at V and 5 bases at J, with 8 bases between. The CDR3, as DNA: TGCGCCAGCAGCTTGGAAGCTTCAAATGAAAAACTGTTTTTT. It specifies CASSLEASNEKLFF.

This clone was seen once. The V and J genes are TRBV9 and TRBJ2-1; TRBD2 matches at 8 bases. This CDR3 has 14 residues. Germline CDR1 is SGDLS and CDR2 is YYNGEE. V was pared by 4 bases and J by 3 bases, with 3 bases of the junction left unmatched. CDR3 in amino acids: CASSRSGGYNEQFF. The CDR3 DNA reads as TGTGCCAGCAGCCGGAGCGGGGGCTACAATGAGCAGTTCTTC. Looking up the rest from reference TRBV9 and TRBJ2-1 gives the full variable domain: DSGVTQTPKHLITATGQRVTLRCSPRSGDLSVYWYQQSLDQGLQFLIQYYNGEERAKGNILERFSAQQFPDLHSELNLSSLELGDSALYFCASSRSGGYNEQFFGPGTRLTVL.